This T cell receptor (beta chain) emerged from a study of shared clonotypes between healthy human individuals. On the study more broadly: There were three CD4 naive, three CD4 memory, two CD8 naive and one CD8 memory plates per donor.

Comment on this clone: Its antigen is as yet unknown. Different DNA sequences within this sample yield the same CDR3.

Clones were sequenced by immunoSEQ multiplex PCR, and TCRdb holds only the in-frame ones, with some missing. The sample yields 2,100,000 or so clones, nearly 97% seen once. Study findings and constraints: The study found approximately 5% of naive CD4 clonotypes shared across several donors. Rarefaction showed that sequencing of sorted subsets was incomplete (despite large depth).

The CDR3 is made up of 16 amino acids. CDR1 SGHAT and CDR2 FQNNGV come from the germline V gene. The ends lost 5 bases at V and 1 base at J; junction bases unmatched: 3. This receptor was taken from a man between 18 and 29 years old in good health. The rearrangement uses TRBV11-2 and TRBJ2-3, with TRBD2 matching over 13 bases. The source material was naive CD4+ T cells sorted from blood. The subset is: CD45RA+ positively selected. The CDR3 nucleotides read TGTGCCAGCAGCCCAGGACTAGCGGGGGGCACAGATACGCAGTATTTT. It specifies CASSPGLAGGTDTQYF.